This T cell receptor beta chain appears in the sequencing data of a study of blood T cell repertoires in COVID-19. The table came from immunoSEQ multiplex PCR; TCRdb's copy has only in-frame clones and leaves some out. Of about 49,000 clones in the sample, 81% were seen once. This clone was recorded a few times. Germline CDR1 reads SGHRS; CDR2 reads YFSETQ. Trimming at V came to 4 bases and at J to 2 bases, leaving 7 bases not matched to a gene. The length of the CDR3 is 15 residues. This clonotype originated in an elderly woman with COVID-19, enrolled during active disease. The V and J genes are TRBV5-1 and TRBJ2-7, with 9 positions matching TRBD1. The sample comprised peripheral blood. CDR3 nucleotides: TGCGCCAGCAGCACCTGGACAGGGGCGGCCTACGAGCAGTACTTC. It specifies CASSTWTGAAYEQYF.